The clone carrying this T cell receptor (beta chain) has just a few counts. The data were taken from a study of blood T cell repertoires in COVID-19. Looking at the study overall: T cells, B-cell-depleted T cells, or PBMCs supplied cDNA or gDNA.

V was cut by 1 base and J by 6 bases, with 16 bases left in between. Germline CDR1 is MGHRA and CDR2 is YSYEKL. CDR3 length equals 15 residues. Clones were read by immunoSEQ multiplex PCR, and TCRdb kept only the in-frame ones, dropping some. Found here are about 40,000 clones, more than 70% of them singletons; the top ten hold 2% to 2.5%. The genes are TRBV4-1 and TRBJ2-7, with D perhaps matching TRBD1 (6 bases). The sequence derives from a human donor in a cohort sampled during active COVID-19. Sequencing was performed on peripheral blood. For the CDR3, the DNA is TGCGCCAGCAGCCAAGGCCAGGGGACCCCCTCCGAGCAGTACTTC. This gives the protein CASSQGQGTPSEQYF.